Presented here are 30 T cell receptor beta chains from one specimen sequenced in a study of blood T cells in healthy people across ages (dated by TCRdb to 2014 to 2015). The library was built by means of 5' RACE. Sequencer: Illumina HiSeq 2500. The second PCR ran for roughly 7 to 11 cycles and used a J-beta primer mix along with a sample-barcoded 5' primer. In-frame beta chains were kept once TCRdb had trimmed the public reads at Q25 with fastp and called clones with MiXCR. All rows with the same CDR3 protein become a single entry with the most common DNA and genes. A total of under 2,000,000 distinct CDR3 sequences appear in this sample, roughly 52% of them only once. Of the sample, less than 2.5% falls within the top ten clones. Source material: blood. The receptor source for this set is a middle-aged woman in good health.

This chain uses TRBV20-1 with TRBJ1-2, with 11 bases matching TRBD1. Looked up from germline, CDR1 is DFQATT and CDR2 is SNEGSKA (reference sequence). This CDR3 region has 14 residues. V dropped 5 bases and J dropped 3; count of bases not matched to a gene: 5. The CDR3: CSAEGQGGYYGYTF. DNA for the CDR3: TGCAGTGCTGAGGGACAGGGGGGGTACTATGGCTACACCTTC.

This chain connects TRBV3-1 to TRBJ1-2; TRBD1 matches 7 bases. The germline V gene has CDR1 LGHDT and CDR2 YNNKEL (reference sequence). The CDR3 sequence is 16 residues long. The V and J ends lost 3 bases and 7 bases, in that order; junction bases with no gene match: 14. Written as DNA, the CDR3 is TGTGCCAGCAGCCAGCGGCAGGGGGTCTCCGTGCCTGGCTACACCTTC. Residues: CASSQRQGVSVPGYTF.

The chain has TRBV5-5 and TRBJ2-3; D unresolved. Trimming took off 5 bases at V and 1 base at J, with 14 bases between the two ends. Germline CDR1 reads SGHKS; CDR2 reads YYEKEE (reference sequence). CDR3 length: 15 amino acids. The CDR3 sequence is CASRVVPGRTDTQYF. The CDR3, as DNA: TGTGCCAGCAGAGTCGTCCCAGGACGCACAGATACGCAGTATTTT.

J is TRBJ2-4 and V is TRBV21-1; the table's D call TRBD1 went unverified against the DNA. TRBV21-1 is recorded as a pseudogene. This CDR3 contains 15 residues. As DNA, the CDR3 is TGTGCCAGCAGTACAGACAGGGTTTCCAAAAACATTCAGTACTTC. Its protein product is CASSTDRVSKNIQYF.

V is TRBV4-3 and J is TRBJ2-3; D gene ambiguous. Trimming left V 0 bases short and J 4 bases short, with 11 bases between. Germline-derived CDR1 and CDR2 are LGHNA and YSLEER. The CDR3 has 15 amino acids. The CDR3 loop reads CASSQDRTTADTQYF. The DNA for the CDR3 is TGCGCCAGCAGCCAAGACCGTACAACGGCAGATACGCAGTATTTT.

The rearrangement uses TRBV28 and TRBJ2-6; unclear D gene. Germline lookup yields CDR1 MDHEN and CDR2 SYDVKM. CDR3 length: 13 residues. Trimming pared 4 bases from V and 13 bases from J, leaving 14 bases between. CDR3 DNA sequence: TGTGCCAGCAGTTCGGGCCCCTATCTAGTCCTGACTTTC. Translated: CASSSGPYLVLTF.

DNA of the CDR3: TGCAGTGCGAGCGGCGGGGCGGAGACAGATACGCAGTATTTT. This sequence encodes CSASGGAETDTQYF. The rearrangement links TRBV20-1 to TRBJ2-3; possible D gene TRBD2, 6 bases. Germline lookup yields CDR1 DFQATT and CDR2 SNEGSKA (reference sequence). The length of the CDR3 is 14 residues. The germline V and J ends were trimmed by 6 bases and 3 bases, with 16 bases remaining between them.

The chain has TRBV29-1 and TRBJ2-3, with 8 bases lining up with TRBD1. Germline CDR1 SQVTM, CDR2 ANQGSEA. This CDR3 has 17 amino acids. Trimming removed 5 bases from V and 1 base from J; junction bases left unmatched: 14. As DNA, the CDR3 is TGCAGCGTTCAGGGTAAACAGGGGGAAGGGGGCACAGATACGCAGTATTTT. Translated, it gives CSVQGKQGEGGTDTQYF.

This rearrangement joins TRBV20-1 to TRBJ2-1; TRBD1 is a possible D gene (6 bases). The J call may be faulty, since TRBJ2-7 better matches the DNA end. This CDR3 has 14 residues. The germline V gene encodes CDR1 DFQATT and CDR2 SNEGSKA (reference sequence). CDR3 sequence reads: CSARWGQVYNEQYF. The CDR3 DNA is TGCAGTGCTAGGTGGGGACAAGTCTACAATGAGCAGTACTTC.

The chain joins TRBV5-1 to TRBJ1-2; the match to TRBD1 covers 9 bases. V was clipped by 4 bases and J by 4 bases; unmatched bases: 8. The CDR3 loop spans 15 amino acids. CDR1 and CDR2 (germline): SGHRS, YFSETQ. The CDR3: CASSPTGGSSYGYTF. CDR3 bases: TGCGCCAGCAGCCCAACAGGGGGCAGTAGCTATGGCTACACCTTC.

The V and J genes are TRBV4-2 and TRBJ2-5; 11 nucleotides line up with TRBD1. Germline V gene sequence: CDR1 LGHNA, CDR2 YNFKEQ. The V segment lost 4 bases and the J segment 2 bases; nucleotides outside the gene matches: 6. This CDR3 is 16 amino acids long. The CDR3 region is CASSRRDRGDQETQYF. CDR3 coding DNA: TGTGCCAGCAGCCGTAGGGACAGGGGGGATCAAGAGACCCAGTACTTC.

The V call is TRBV4-1, the J call TRBJ1-4; D gene uncertain. The CDR3 loop spans 17 amino acids. Germline V gives CDR1 MGHRA, CDR2 YSYEKL. The V end was cut by 0 bases, the J end by 0 bases, with 11 bases between. CDR3 loop: CASSQERKSATNEKLFF. The CDR3 nucleotides read TGCGCCAGCAGCCAAGAGAGGAAAAGCGCAACTAATGAAAAACTGTTTTTT.

This clonotype was picked up a small number of times. V gene TRBV4-1 combines with J gene TRBJ2-5; D ambiguous. V lost 4 bases and J lost 5, with 11 bases in between. The CDR3 runs to 13 residues. Germline CDR1 and CDR2: MGHRA and YSYEKL. CDR3: CASSRVFAETQYF. CDR3 nucleotides: TGCGCCAGCAGCCGTGTATTCGCGGAGACCCAGTACTTC.

The DNA of the CDR3 is TGTGCCACCAGCAGAGTTCGGACAGGGAACAATGAGCAGTACTTC. It encodes CATSRVRTGNNEQYF. The chain couples TRBV15 to TRBJ2-7; 8 bases line up with TRBD1. Germline CDR1 and CDR2: LNHNV and YYDKDF (reference sequence). The J segment lost 7 bases and the V segment lost 1 base, leaving 9 bases of the junction unmatched. CDR3 size: 15 residues.

CDR3 region: CSARGGTSQFF. Here the CDR3 DNA reads TGCAGTGCTAGGGGCGGGACTAGCCAGTTCTTC. The chain couples TRBV20-1 to TRBJ2-1; 9 positions match TRBD2. V lost 3 bases and J lost 13; bases outside the gene matches: 4. CDR1 is DFQATT and CDR2 is SNEGSKA in the germline V gene (reference sequence). The CDR3 runs to 11 residues.

This clonotype was recorded a few times. The genes are TRBV6-2 or TRBV6-3 and TRBJ2-5; D is possibly TRBD2 (5 bases). Germline V gene sequence: CDR1 MNHEY, CDR2 SVGEGT. The CDR3 contains 17 residues. Trimming removed 0 bases from V and 2 bases from J, with 16 bases in between. This CDR3 is CASSYSTARVGQETQYF. The CDR3 DNA sequence: TGTGCCAGCAGTTACTCGACGGCGAGGGTAGGGCAAGAGACCCAGTACTTC.

This clonotype was counted a few times. V gene TRBV27 combines with J gene TRBJ1-2; no clear D. CDR1 and CDR2 (germline): MNHEY, SMNVEV (reference sequence). The CDR3 sequence is 13 residues long. V gave up 6 bases and J gave up 8 bases, with 16 bases separating them. In DNA form, the CDR3 reads TGTGCCAGCAGCCCTTATACGGAATTCGGCTACACCTTC. Its translation is CASSPYTEFGYTF.

This clonotype was counted only a few times. The chain carries TRBV27 and TRBJ1-5; D is ambiguous. Trimming took 6 bases from V and 0 from J, leaving 12 bases between them. Germline CDR1 reads MNHEY; CDR2 reads SMNVEV (reference sequence). The CDR3 is 15 amino acids. The CDR3 spells CASRRSRNSNQPQHF. In nucleotides, the CDR3 is TGTGCCAGCAGACGAAGCAGGAATAGCAATCAGCCCCAGCATTTT.

V gene TRBV7-2 combines with J gene TRBJ2-1, with 13 bases lining up with TRBD2. The CDR3 covers 17 residues. CDR1 and CDR2 from the germline V gene are SGHTA and FQGNSA. Trimming took 6 bases from V and 7 from J; bases not matched to a gene: 12. The CDR3 region is CASSWTSGRGRRNEQFF. The CDR3 DNA follows: TGTGCCAGCAGTTGGACTAGCGGGAGAGGGCGTAGGAATGAGCAGTTCTTC.

This clonotype was observed a handful of times. Written as DNA, the CDR3 is TGTGCCAGCAGCAAAGGCTTTTCACAGCATTTT. Amino acids: CASSKGFSQHF. The gene calls are TRBV7-2 and TRBJ1-5; no clear D gene. This CDR3 region has 11 residues. Germline CDR1 reads SGHTA; CDR2 reads FQGNSA. V dropped 5 bases and J dropped 13 bases, with 12 bases sitting between them.

As regards this clonotype: One end of the junction fails to match germline, which may point to a read error. V is TRBV7-2 and J is TRBJ1-4; D is uncertain. Germline values: CDR1 SGHTA, CDR2 FQGNSA. This CDR3 is built from 15 residues. The CDR3 reads CAGSLTLATNEKLFF. CDR3 in DNA: TGTGCCGGCAGCTTAACCCTTGCAACTAATGAAAAACTGTTTTTT.

This clonotype showed up just a few times. The chain couples TRBV2 to TRBJ2-3; D ambiguous. This CDR3 spans 14 amino acids. The germline V gene encodes CDR1 SNHLY and CDR2 FYNNEI. Between the trimmed V and J ends, which lost 4 bases and 1 base, there was a span of 9 bases. For the CDR3, the DNA is TGTGCCAGCAGTGGGTTCGGCGGCACAGATACGCAGTATTTT. This codes for CASSGFGGTDTQYF. The whole variable domain, remainder taken from reference TRBV2 and TRBJ2-3, is EPEVTQTPSHQVTQMGQEVILRCVPISNHLYFYWYRQILGQKVEFLVSFYNNEISEKSEIFDDQFSVERPDGSNFTLKIRSTKLEDSAMYFCASSGFGGTDTQYFGPGTRLTVL.

V gene TRBV2 combines with J gene TRBJ2-7; 11 bases are shared with TRBD2. The DNA end is more similar to TRBJ2-5, so the J call may be wrong. The CDR3 is made up of 18 amino acids. Germline lookup yields CDR1 SNHLY and CDR2 FYNNEI. CDR3: CASSASASGGFPPVTQYF. The CDR3, as DNA: TGTGCCAGCAGTGCATCGGCTAGCGGGGGGTTCCCGCCGGTGACCCAGTACTTC.

The chain joins TRBV20-1 to TRBJ2-3, with D uncertain. This CDR3 is built from 16 residues. The V gene's germline CDR1 is DFQATT and CDR2 SNEGSKA (reference sequence). Trimming pared 3 bases from V and 0 bases from J, leaving 16 bases between. DNA for the CDR3: TGCAGTGCTAGGACCCCCGTAGGCCTAAGCACAGATACGCAGTATTTT. It encodes CSARTPVGLSTDTQYF.

The chain couples TRBV11-3 to TRBJ2-7; no definite D call. The CDR3 spans 13 residues. V lost 5 bases, J lost 6 bases, and 14 bases lay in between. CDR1 and CDR2 (germline): SGHNT, YENEEA. The chain's CDR3 is CASSVALGSEQYF. The CDR3 DNA follows: TGTGCCAGCAGCGTAGCCCTGGGGTCCGAGCAGTACTTC.

The chain couples TRBV4-3 to TRBJ2-1, with 9 bases aligning to TRBD2. After removal of 0 bases from V and 7 bases from J, the junction contained 10 bases not matched to a gene. CDR3 length equals 17 residues. The germline gives CDR1 LGHNA, CDR2 YSLEER. The CDR3 nucleotides read TGCGCCAGCAGCCAAGATTCGCGGGGGGGCTTGGGGAATGAGCAGTTCTTC. Translation gives CASSQDSRGGLGNEQFF.

J is TRBJ2-4 and V is TRBV3-1; no reliable D call. In germline, CDR1 is LGHDT, CDR2 YNNKEL (reference sequence). This CDR3 comprises 16 residues. The V end was cut by 0 bases, the J end by 7 bases, with 16 bases between. CDR3 sequence: CASSQETIPVKNIQYF. Here the CDR3 DNA reads TGTGCCAGCAGCCAAGAAACAATCCCAGTGAAGAACATTCAGTACTTC. The full variable domain, its missing parts supplied by reference TRBV3-1 and TRBJ2-4, is DTAVSQTPKYLVTQMGNDKSIKCEQNLGHDTMYWYKQDSKKFLKIMFSYNNKELIINETVPNRFSPKSPDKAHLNLHINSLELGDSAVYFCASSQETIPVKNIQYFGAGTRLSVL.

This clonotype was seen at least ten times. This chain connects TRBV7-2 to TRBJ2-7; the match to TRBD1 covers 9 bases. This CDR3 contains 14 residues. CDR1 SGHTA and CDR2 FQGNSA come from the germline V gene. Trimming at V came to 8 bases and at J to 2 bases, leaving 7 bases not matched to a gene. CDR3 nucleotides: TGTGCCAGCTTGCCGGGACAGGGTACCTACGAGCAGTACTTC. It is translated as CASLPGQGTYEQYF.

Only one count was recorded for this clonotype. The chain carries TRBV6-2 or TRBV6-3 and TRBJ2-3, with 7 bases aligning to TRBD1. The germline gives CDR1 MNHEY, CDR2 SVGEGT. CDR3 length: 14 amino acids. The V and J ends lost 2 bases and 5 bases, in that order; junction bases with no gene match: 4. The CDR3: CASSYGTAIDTQYF. In DNA form, the CDR3 reads TGTGCCAGCAGTTACGGGACAGCTATAGATACGCAGTATTTT.

Only one count was recorded for this clonotype. V is TRBV7-3 and J is TRBJ2-3; 7 bases fit TRBD2. The CDR3 spans 17 residues. Per germline, CDR1 SGHTA and CDR2 FQGTGA. Trimming cost V 3 bases and J 7 bases; bases outside gene matches: 16. The CDR3 sequence is CASSLGETSWGGYTQYF. CDR3 DNA: TGTGCCAGCAGCTTGGGCGAGACTAGTTGGGGGGGGTATACGCAGTATTTT.